Listed here are 8 T cell receptor beta chains from one sample, sequenced in a study of T cells after yellow fever vaccination. MiXCR was run by TCRdb on the 5' RACE reads, yielding one entry per CDR3 protein. The sample includes around 70,000 distinct CDR3 sequences, more than 5.5% seen only once; the top ten take about 33%. Specimen: CD8+ T cells sorted from PBMCs, collected about 5 days after the first yellow fever vaccination. These receptor sequences come from a man younger than 30 who received the YFV17D yellow fever vaccine.

The J gene is TRBJ2-7, the V gene TRBV2; D is ambiguous. The CDR3 covers 14 residues. Germline lookup yields CDR1 SNHLY and CDR2 FYNNEI. V shed 2 bases and J shed 2 bases, with 10 bases lying between them. The CDR3: CASSEKGPTYEQYF. DNA of the CDR3: TGTGCCAGCAGTGAAAAGGGCCCAACCTACGAGCAGTACTTC.

This clonotype is categorized as large. V usage is TRBV7-3 and J usage is TRBJ2-1; D is ambiguous. Germline loops: CDR1 SGHTA, CDR2 FQGTGA. This CDR3 is 12 amino acids long. V lost 5 bases, J lost 10 bases, and 12 bases lay in between. The CDR3 loop reads CASSATLGEQFF. As DNA, the CDR3 is TGTGCCAGCAGCGCCACCCTGGGCGAGCAGTTCTTC.

This clonotype showed up many times. V and J are TRBV13 and TRBJ2-6; 10 bases align to TRBD2. CDR3 length: 19 residues. After removal of 5 bases from V and 0 bases from J, the junction contained 10 bases not matched to a gene. Germline values: CDR1 PRHDT, CDR2 FYEKMQ (reference sequence). CDR3 in amino acids: CASSAYTSGANSGANVLTF. The CDR3, as DNA: TGTGCCAGCAGCGCCTATACTAGCGGGGCTAACTCTGGGGCCAACGTCCTGACTTTC.

This clonotype has at least ten counts. The chain is built from TRBV27 and TRBJ1-6; 8 bases match TRBD1. Germline CDR1 is MNHEY and CDR2 is SMNVEV (reference sequence). The CDR3 spans 18 residues. With V trimmed by 5 bases and J by 10 bases, 19 bases remained unmatched. The CDR3 region has the DNA TGTGCCAGCAGTCGGGACATTTTGGGACCTACAGGGGGATCACCCCTCCACTTT. It is translated as CASSRDILGPTGGSPLHF.

Ten or more counts support this clonotype. The V gene is TRBV20-1, the J gene TRBJ2-7; 7 nucleotides match TRBD1. The J segment lost 6 bases and the V segment lost 3 bases, leaving 11 bases of the junction unmatched. The CDR3 has 14 residues. Germline lookup yields CDR1 DFQATT and CDR2 SNEGSKA (reference sequence). The CDR3 sequence: CSARSDRVESEQYV. CDR3 in DNA: TGCAGTGCTAGGAGCGACAGGGTCGAGAGCGAGCAGTACGTC.

The rearrangement links TRBV6-1 to TRBJ2-7; the D gene is possibly TRBD2 (6 bases). Germline assignment: CDR1 MNHNS and CDR2 SASEGT. Trimming took 1 base from V and 3 from J, leaving 10 bases between them. The CDR3 loop spans 14 amino acids. CDR3 in amino acids: CASSEGSGGYEQYF. In DNA, the CDR3 is TGTGCCAGCAGTGAAGGCTCCGGGGGCTACGAGCAGTACTTC.

There are a few counts of this clonotype. This chain links TRBV29-1 with TRBJ2-1, with D perhaps matching TRBD2 (6 bases). CDR1 is SQVTM and CDR2 is ANQGSEA in the germline V gene. V gave up 4 bases and J gave up 5 bases, with 12 bases separating them. This CDR3 has 13 amino acids. The CDR3, as DNA: TGCAGCGTTGTTGGGCGGGGAAACAATGAGCAGTTCTTC. Translating it yields CSVVGRGNNEQFF.

As regards this clonotype: One end of the junction is discordant with germline, which a read error may explain. The J gene is TRBJ1-1, the V gene TRBV12-5, with no clear D. Germline V gives CDR1 LGHNT, CDR2 FRNRAP. The CDR3 is 12 amino acids. CDR3 loop: CASGFRNAEAFF. In DNA, the CDR3 is TGTGCTAGTGGTTTTCGGAACGCTGAAGCTTTCTTT.